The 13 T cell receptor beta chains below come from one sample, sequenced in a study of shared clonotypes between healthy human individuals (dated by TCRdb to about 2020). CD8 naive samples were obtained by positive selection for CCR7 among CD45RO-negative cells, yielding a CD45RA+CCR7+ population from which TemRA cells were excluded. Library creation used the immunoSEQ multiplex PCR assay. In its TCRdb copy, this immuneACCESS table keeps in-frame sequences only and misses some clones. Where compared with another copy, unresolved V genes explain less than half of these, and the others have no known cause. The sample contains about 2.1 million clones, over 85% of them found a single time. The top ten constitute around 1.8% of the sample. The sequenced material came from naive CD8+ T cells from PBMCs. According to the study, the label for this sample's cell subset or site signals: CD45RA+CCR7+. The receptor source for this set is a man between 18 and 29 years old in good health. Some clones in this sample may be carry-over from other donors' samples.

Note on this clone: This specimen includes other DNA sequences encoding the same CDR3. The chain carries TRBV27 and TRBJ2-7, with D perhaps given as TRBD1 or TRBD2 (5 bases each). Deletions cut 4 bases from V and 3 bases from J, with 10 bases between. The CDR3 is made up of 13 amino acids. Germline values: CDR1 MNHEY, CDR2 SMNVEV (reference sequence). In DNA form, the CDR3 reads TGTGCCAGCAGTTCGGGGCAGAGCTACGAGCAGTACTTC. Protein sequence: CASSSGQSYEQYF.

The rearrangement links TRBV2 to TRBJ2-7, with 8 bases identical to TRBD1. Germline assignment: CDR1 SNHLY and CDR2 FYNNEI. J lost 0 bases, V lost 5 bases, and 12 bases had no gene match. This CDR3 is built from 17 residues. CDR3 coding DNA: TGTGCCAGCAGTCAGGGGGCTTACAGGGAGGACTCCTACGAGCAGTACTTC. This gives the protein CASSQGAYREDSYEQYF.

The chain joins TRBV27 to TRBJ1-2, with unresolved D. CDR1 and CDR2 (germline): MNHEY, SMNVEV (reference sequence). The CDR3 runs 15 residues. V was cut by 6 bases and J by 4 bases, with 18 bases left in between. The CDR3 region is CASSPRGGRIYGYTF. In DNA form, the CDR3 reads TGTGCCAGCAGCCCCCGGGGAGGCCGAATCTATGGCTACACCTTC.

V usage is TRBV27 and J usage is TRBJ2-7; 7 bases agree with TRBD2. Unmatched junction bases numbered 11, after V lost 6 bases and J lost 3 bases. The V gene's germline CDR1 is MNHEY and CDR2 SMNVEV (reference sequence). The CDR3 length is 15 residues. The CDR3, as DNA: TGTGCCAGCAGCCCATGGGGCGGGAGACACTACGAGCAGTACTTC. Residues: CASSPWGGRHYEQYF.

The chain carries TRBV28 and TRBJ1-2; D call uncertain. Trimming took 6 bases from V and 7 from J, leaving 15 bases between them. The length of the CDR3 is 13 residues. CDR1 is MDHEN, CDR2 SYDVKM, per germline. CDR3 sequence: CASSLRTPGGYTF. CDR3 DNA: TGTGCCAGCAGCCTAAGGACCCCAGGTGGCTACACCTTC.

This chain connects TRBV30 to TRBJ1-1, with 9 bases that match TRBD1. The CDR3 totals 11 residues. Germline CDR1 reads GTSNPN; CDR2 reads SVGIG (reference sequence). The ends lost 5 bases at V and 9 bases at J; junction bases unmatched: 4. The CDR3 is CAWATGGKAFF. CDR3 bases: TGTGCCTGGGCGACAGGGGGAAAAGCTTTCTTT.

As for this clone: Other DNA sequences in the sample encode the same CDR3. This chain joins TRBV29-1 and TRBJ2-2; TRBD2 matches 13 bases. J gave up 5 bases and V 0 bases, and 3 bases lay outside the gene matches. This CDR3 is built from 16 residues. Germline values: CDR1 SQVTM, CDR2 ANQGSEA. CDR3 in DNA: TGCAGCGTTGAAGATCGACTAGCGGGAGGTACCGGGGAGCTGTTTTTT. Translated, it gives CSVEDRLAGGTGELFF.

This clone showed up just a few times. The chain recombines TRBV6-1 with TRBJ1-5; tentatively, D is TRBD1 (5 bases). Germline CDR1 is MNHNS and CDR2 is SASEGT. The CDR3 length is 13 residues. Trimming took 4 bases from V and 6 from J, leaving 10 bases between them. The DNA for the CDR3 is TGTGCCAGCAGTGTGTTGGGGGTTCAGCCCCAGCATTTT. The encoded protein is CASSVLGVQPQHF.

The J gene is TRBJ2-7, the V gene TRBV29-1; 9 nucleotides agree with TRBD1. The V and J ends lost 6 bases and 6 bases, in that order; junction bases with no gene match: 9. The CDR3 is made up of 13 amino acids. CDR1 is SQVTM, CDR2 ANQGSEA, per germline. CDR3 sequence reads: CSVGGGQGSEQYF. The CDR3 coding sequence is TGCAGCGTGGGGGGGGGACAGGGCTCCGAGCAGTACTTC.

The CDR3 loop is CATSRDVRRSYEQYF. CDR3 DNA: TGTGCCACCAGCAGAGATGTGAGGAGATCCTACGAGCAGTACTTC. V usage is TRBV15 and J usage is TRBJ2-7; D not resolved. CDR1 is LNHNV, CDR2 YYDKDF, per germline (reference sequence). V was shortened by 0 bases and J by 1 base, with 10 bases between the two germline ends. The CDR3 contains 15 residues.

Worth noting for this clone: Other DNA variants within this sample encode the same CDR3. The CDR3 spells CASSTRQGGYGYTF. The CDR3 coding sequence is TGTGCCAGCAGTACCCGACAGGGTGGCTATGGCTACACCTTC. The chain employs TRBV27 and TRBJ1-2, with 7 bases fitting TRBD1. Trimming removed 5 bases from V and 4 bases from J; junction bases left unmatched: 7. This CDR3 spans 14 amino acids. Germline CDR1 reads MNHEY; CDR2 reads SMNVEV (reference sequence).

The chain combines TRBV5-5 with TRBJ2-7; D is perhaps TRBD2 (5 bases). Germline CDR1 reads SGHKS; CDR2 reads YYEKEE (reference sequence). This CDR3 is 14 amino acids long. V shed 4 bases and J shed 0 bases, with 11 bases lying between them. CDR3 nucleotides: TGTGCCAGCAGCGCAGGACTCGTCTCCTACGAGCAGTACTTC. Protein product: CASSAGLVSYEQYF.

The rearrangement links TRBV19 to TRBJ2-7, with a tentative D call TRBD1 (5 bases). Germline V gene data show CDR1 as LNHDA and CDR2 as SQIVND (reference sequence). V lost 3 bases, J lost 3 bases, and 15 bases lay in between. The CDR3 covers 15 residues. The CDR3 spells CASSMWAGKDYEQYF. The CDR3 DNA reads TGTGCCAGTAGTATGTGGGCAGGGAAAGACTACGAGCAGTACTTC.